This entry concerns a single TCR beta chain. As yet, its antigen is unknown. These data come from a study of PD-1 blockade in classical Hodgkin lymphoma. General study findings and limits: Patients who initiated nivolumab within 1 year of ASCT were excluded. Healthy donors reportedly exceeded newly diagnosed patients in baseline TCR diversity.

CDR1 is SQVTM and CDR2 is ANQGSEA in the germline V gene. Trimming removed 1 base at V and 4 bases at J, with 19 bases between. The CDR3 consists of 16 residues. Relapse was seen in all patients after autologous stem cell transplantation, and brentuximab vedotin exposure was variable. Some clones are missing from TCRdb's copy, which holds only in-frame ones; the method was immunoSEQ multiplex PCR. The sample has around 19,000 clones; roughly 73% are singletons. The chain couples TRBV29-1 to TRBJ1-2; D call uncertain. Sequencing used peripheral blood mononuclear cells (PBMCs), obtained before the second cycle of nivolumab. This sequence originates from a human donor with classical Hodgkin lymphoma. CDR3 sequence (DNA): TGCAGCGTTGAAGGTCTTATTTATCCGGAGGGCTATGGCTACACCTTC. The encoded protein is CSVEGLIYPEGYGYTF.